One and the same sample provided the 27 T cell receptor beta chains below, sequenced in a study of OX40 agonist ivuxolimab in advanced cancers. The method was immunoSEQ multiplex PCR; TCRdb's version includes in-frame clones alone and lacks a portion of them. The data hold about 40,000 clones, with about nine tenths observed a single time. Specimen: CD4+ or CD8+ T cells sorted from blood, collected in a trial of the OX40 agonist ivuxolimab. The receptor source for this set is an adult with an advanced solid tumor such as melanoma, head and neck, liver or kidney cancer.

The chain links TRBV6-5 to TRBJ2-6; D may be TRBD1 (7 bases). This CDR3 has 15 amino acids. V shed 6 bases and J shed 4 bases, with 13 bases lying between them. Germline V lookup: CDR1 MNHEY, CDR2 SVGAGI. CDR3 bases: TGTGCCAGCAGCCAACAGGGGAGGGGGGCCAACGTCCTGACTTTC. Protein product: CASSQQGRGANVLTF.

CDR3 DNA: TGCGCCAGCAGTTCCTCGGATCTTTCTGCACAAGATACGCAGTATTTT. It translates to CASSSSDLSAQDTQYF. The V call is TRBV10-1, the J call TRBJ2-3; D remains unclear. In germline, CDR1 is WNHNN, CDR2 SYGVQD (reference sequence). The length of the CDR3 is 16 residues. V shed 5 bases and J shed 5 bases, with 20 bases lying between them.

The V gene is TRBV28, the J gene TRBJ1-1, with D possibly being TRBD1 (6 bases). V was clipped by 4 bases and J by 0 bases, with 15 bases between them. CDR3 size: 16 residues. Germline-derived CDR1 and CDR2 are MDHEN and SYDVKM. The CDR3 loop is CASSSGQMEMNTEAFF. The CDR3 coding sequence is TGTGCCAGCAGTTCAGGACAGATGGAAATGAACACTGAAGCTTTCTTT.

This chain links TRBV25-1 with TRBJ1-5; D is perhaps TRBD1 (5 bases). Germline-derived CDR1 and CDR2 are MGHDK and SYGVNS. This CDR3 is 16 amino acids long. V lost 3 bases and J 2 bases, leaving 14 bases between the germline ends. The DNA of the CDR3 is TGTGCCAGCAGTGAGGGGCAGTCGGCAGGCAATCAGCCCCAGCATTTT. Translating gives CASSEGQSAGNQPQHF.

The V gene is TRBV7-9, the J gene TRBJ1-1; D remains ambiguous. Trimming removed 5 bases at V and 1 base at J, with 11 bases between. The CDR3 is made up of 14 amino acids. Germline CDR1 SEHNR, CDR2 FQNEAQ (reference sequence). CDR3 region: CASSPKSENTEAFF. In nucleotides, the CDR3 is TGTGCCAGCAGCCCGAAGTCCGAGAACACTGAAGCTTTCTTT.

V gene TRBV29-1 combines with J gene TRBJ2-7; perhaps TRBD1 as D (6 bases). Looked up from germline, CDR1 is SQVTM and CDR2 is ANQGSEA. The CDR3 extends over 13 amino acids. With 2 bases removed from V and 5 bases from J, the gap between germline ends came to 13 bases. The CDR3 reads CSVERQDRDEQYF. CDR3 nucleotide sequence: TGCAGCGTTGAACGACAGGATAGGGACGAGCAGTACTTC.

This clone was seen only once. The CDR3 bases are TGTGCCAGCAGCTTAGGCAACTCCTACGAGCAGTACTTC. It translates to CASSLGNSYEQYF. The V gene is TRBV7-9, the J gene TRBJ2-7; D is unclear. The length of the CDR3 is 13 residues. Trimming stripped 1 base from V and 0 bases from J, with 4 bases between. Germline V CDR1 and CDR2: SEHNR, FQNEAQ (reference sequence). The whole variable domain, filled in from reference TRBV7-9 and TRBJ2-7, reads DTGVSQNPRHKITKRGQNVTFRCDPISEHNRLYWYRQTLGQGPEFLTYFQNEAQLEKSRLLSDRFSAERPKGSFSTLEIQRTEQGDSAMYLCASSLGNSYEQYFGPGTRLTVT.

The chain joins TRBV11-2 to TRBJ2-3, with 10 bases that match TRBD1. Germline loops: CDR1 SGHAT, CDR2 FQNNGV. This CDR3 is built from 15 residues. With V trimmed by 6 bases and J by 1 base, 4 bases remained unmatched. CDR3 protein: CASRAGTGGTDTQYF. The CDR3, as DNA: TGTGCCAGCAGGGCCGGGACAGGGGGCACAGATACGCAGTATTTT.

The chain joins TRBV19 to TRBJ1-1; 10 bases are shared with TRBD1. CDR1 is LNHDA, CDR2 SQIVND, per germline (reference sequence). The length of the CDR3 is 16 residues. V trimming: 6 bases; J trimming: 1 base; junction bases outside the gene matches: 8. The DNA for the CDR3 is TGTGCCAGTAGCAGATTTCGACAGGGGGCGAACACTGAAGCTTTCTTT. Protein sequence: CASSRFRQGANTEAFF.

Sample share makes this clone medium-sized. Within the sample, other DNA sequences also encode this same CDR3. V gene TRBV9 combines with J gene TRBJ2-1; 9 bases match TRBD2. Per the germline V gene, CDR1 is SGDLS and CDR2 is YYNGEE. This CDR3 has 15 residues. Germline trimming cut 0 bases from V and 6 bases from J; bases unmatched to any gene: 4. CDR3 nucleotide sequence: TGTGCCAGCAGCGTAGCTAGCGGGGCCATCAATGAGCAGTTCTTC. Protein product: CASSVASGAINEQFF.

This clone was observed once. The V call is TRBV7-8, the J call TRBJ2-7; a weak D match, TRBD1 (5 bases). Trimming took 1 base from V and 4 from J, leaving 8 bases between them. Germline V CDR1 and CDR2: SGHVS, FQNEAQ. There are 13 residues in the CDR3. Here the CDR3 DNA reads TGTGCCAGCAGCTTAGGGGGCATTTACGAGCAGTACTTC. Its protein is CASSLGGIYEQYF.

This rearrangement joins TRBV29-1 to TRBJ2-7, with 7 positions matching TRBD1. Germline values: CDR1 SQVTM, CDR2 ANQGSEA. This CDR3 comprises 12 residues. Trimming took 0 bases from V and 5 from J; bases not matched to a gene: 1. This CDR3 reads CSVEEQGNEQYF. The CDR3 coding sequence is TGCAGCGTTGAAGAACAGGGGAACGAGCAGTACTTC.

V and J are TRBV5-6 and TRBJ1-1, with 7 bases identical to TRBD1. The CDR3 spans 13 residues. V shed 0 bases, J shed 6 bases, and the junction held 2 bases outside the gene matches. CDR1 is SGHDT, CDR2 YYEEEE, per germline. The CDR3 sequence is CASSLGQGAEAFF. CDR3 DNA sequence: TGTGCCAGCAGCTTGGGACAGGGCGCTGAAGCTTTCTTT.

CDR3 coding DNA: TGTGCCAGCAGTTCGAGCGAAGAGACCCAGTACTTC. Translation: CASSSSEETQYF. The chain joins TRBV6-5 to TRBJ2-5; D unresolved. The germline gives CDR1 MNHEY, CDR2 SVGAGI. The CDR3 consists of 12 residues. V lost 4 bases and J 3 bases, leaving 6 bases between the germline ends.

The chain employs TRBV9 and TRBJ1-5; D remains unclear. The V and J ends lost 0 bases and 6 bases respectively, with 13 bases between them. CDR1 is SGDLS and CDR2 is YYNGEE in the germline V gene. The length of the CDR3 is 15 residues. The CDR3 nucleotides are TGTGCCAGCAGCGTAGGAGCGGGGTTTGGTCAGCCCCAGCATTTT. This translates into CASSVGAGFGQPQHF.

The rearrangement joins TRBV19 to TRBJ2-7; D is uncertain. Germline loops: CDR1 LNHDA, CDR2 SQIVND (reference sequence). The CDR3 extends over 14 amino acids. V was pared by 5 bases and J by 0 bases, with 11 bases between. The CDR3 region has the DNA TGTGCCAGTAGTTGGTCTATTACCTCCTACGAGCAGTACTTC. Protein: CASSWSITSYEQYF.

The chain employs TRBV4-1 and TRBJ2-7; no clear D gene. The V gene lost 1 base and the J gene lost 5 bases, with 6 bases spanning the gap. CDR1 and CDR2 (germline): MGHRA, YSYEKL. This CDR3 is built from 12 residues. The CDR3 sequence is CASSQGPHEQYF. The CDR3 nucleotides read TGCGCCAGCAGCCAAGGGCCCCACGAGCAGTACTTC.

This chain uses TRBV4-2 with TRBJ1-5; 7 positions agree with TRBD1. Trimming took 0 bases from V and 4 from J; bases not matched to a gene: 6. The V gene's germline CDR1 is LGHNA and CDR2 YNFKEQ. The CDR3 extends over 16 amino acids. The DNA of the CDR3 is TGTGCCAGCAGCCAAGATCGGGGGACAGTAAATCAGCCCCAGCATTTT. Encoded protein: CASSQDRGTVNQPQHF.

This rearrangement joins TRBV2 to TRBJ2-7; no reliable D call. The CDR3 sequence is 15 residues long. Trimming cost V 6 bases and J 0 bases, with 15 bases left between them. In germline, CDR1 is SNHLY, CDR2 FYNNEI. CDR3 loop: CASRPRTLYSYEQYF. DNA of the CDR3: TGTGCCAGCAGGCCCCGGACGTTATACTCCTACGAGCAGTACTTC.

The gene calls are TRBV11-2 and TRBJ2-7; TRBD2 is a possible D gene (6 bases). CDR3 length: 13 amino acids. CDR1 and CDR2 (germline): SGHAT, FQNNGV. Trimming pared 5 bases from V and 3 bases from J, leaving 11 bases between. The CDR3 DNA reads as TGTGCCAGCAGCGAACCGGGAGTCTACGAGCAGTACTTC. Protein sequence: CASSEPGVYEQYF.

In regard to this clone: This CDR3 fails to terminate in the conserved phenylalanine or tryptophan, so it likely reflects a read error. No DNA is shown, since the ends of the CDR3 on it are uncertain; the CDR3 is the one TCRdb lists. This chain links TRBV1 with TRBJ1-6; TRBD1 is the table's D call and was not checked against the DNA. TRBV1 has pseudogene status. The CDR3 contains 19 residues when both ends are counted. The chain's CDR3 is CTSPGQALPRSSYNSPLHL.

This clone was detected only once. The CDR3 nucleotides are TGTGCCAGCAGCGTAGACGGCAGGCCCCGCACAGATACGCAGTATTTT. Translating gives CASSVDGRPRTDTQYF. This chain links TRBV9 with TRBJ2-3; D is undetermined. Germline V gene sequence: CDR1 SGDLS, CDR2 YYNGEE. The CDR3 has 16 residues. Trimming took 0 bases from V and 1 from J, leaving 12 bases between them.

The rearrangement joins TRBV7-2 to TRBJ2-2; D may be TRBD1 or TRBD2 (5 bases each). CDR3 length equals 13 residues. Germline V lookup: CDR1 SGHTA, CDR2 FQGNSA. Trimming removed 10 bases from V and 4 bases from J, with 13 bases in between. CDR3 protein: CANEGPLTGELFF. The CDR3 DNA follows: TGTGCCAACGAGGGGCCCCTCACCGGGGAGCTGTTTTTT.

The rearrangement uses TRBV19 and TRBJ1-4; D call uncertain. Germline lookup yields CDR1 LNHDA and CDR2 SQIVND (reference sequence). The CDR3 runs to 10 residues. The CDR3 DNA sequence: TGTGCTACAACGGGTGAAAAACTGTTTTTT. Amino acids: CATTGEKLFF. Combining the CDR3 with reference TRBV19 and TRBJ1-4 gives the whole variable domain DGGITQSPKYLFRKEGQNVTLSCEQNLNHDAMYWYRQDPGQGLRLIYYSQIVNDFQKGDIAEGYSVSREKKESFPLTVTSAQKNPTAFYLCATTGEKLFFGSGTQLSVL.

This clone is labeled medium-sized. This sequence joins TRBV6-1 and TRBJ2-7, with D perhaps assigned TRBD1 or TRBD2 (6 bases each). Germline V gives CDR1 MNHNS, CDR2 SASEGT. The V and J ends lost 7 bases and 2 bases respectively, with 15 bases between them. The CDR3 is 14 residues long. The CDR3 bases are TGTGCCAGCACTTTCTCAGGGGAGGCCTACGAGCAGTACTTC. Translated: CASTFSGEAYEQYF.

This chain uses TRBV6-5 with TRBJ1-2; D is undetermined. In germline, CDR1 is MNHEY, CDR2 SVGAGI. This CDR3 has 13 amino acids. The V end was cut by 2 bases, the J end by 5 bases, with 9 bases between. CDR3 protein: CASSYGRGYGYTF. The CDR3 coding sequence is TGTGCCAGCAGTTACGGTCGGGGATATGGCTACACCTTC.

V gene TRBV5-6 combines with J gene TRBJ2-2, with 11 bases fitting TRBD2. CDR3 length: 16 residues. In germline, CDR1 is SGHDT, CDR2 YYEEEE. Trimming took 4 bases from V and 4 from J; bases not matched to a gene: 6. CDR3 coding DNA: TGTGCCAGCAGCACCGGGACTAGCGGTGCCACCGGGGAGCTGTTTTTT. This codes for CASSTGTSGATGELFF.